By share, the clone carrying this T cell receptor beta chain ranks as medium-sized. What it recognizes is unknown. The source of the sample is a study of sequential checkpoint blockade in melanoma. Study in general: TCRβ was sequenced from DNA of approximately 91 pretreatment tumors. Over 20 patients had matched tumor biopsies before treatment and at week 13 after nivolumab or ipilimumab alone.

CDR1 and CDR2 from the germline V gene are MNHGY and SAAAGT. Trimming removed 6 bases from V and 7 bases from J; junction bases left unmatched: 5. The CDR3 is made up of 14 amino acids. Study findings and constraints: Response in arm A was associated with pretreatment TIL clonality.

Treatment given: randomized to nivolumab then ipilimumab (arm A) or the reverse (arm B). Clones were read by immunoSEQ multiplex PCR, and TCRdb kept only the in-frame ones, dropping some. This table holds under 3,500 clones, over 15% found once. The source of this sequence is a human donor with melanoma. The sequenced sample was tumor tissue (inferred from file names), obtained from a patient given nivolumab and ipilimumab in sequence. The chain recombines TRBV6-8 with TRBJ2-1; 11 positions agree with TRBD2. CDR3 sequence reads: CASRASGRTNEQFF. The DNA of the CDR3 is TGTGCCAGCAGAGCTAGCGGGAGGACTAATGAGCAGTTCTTC.